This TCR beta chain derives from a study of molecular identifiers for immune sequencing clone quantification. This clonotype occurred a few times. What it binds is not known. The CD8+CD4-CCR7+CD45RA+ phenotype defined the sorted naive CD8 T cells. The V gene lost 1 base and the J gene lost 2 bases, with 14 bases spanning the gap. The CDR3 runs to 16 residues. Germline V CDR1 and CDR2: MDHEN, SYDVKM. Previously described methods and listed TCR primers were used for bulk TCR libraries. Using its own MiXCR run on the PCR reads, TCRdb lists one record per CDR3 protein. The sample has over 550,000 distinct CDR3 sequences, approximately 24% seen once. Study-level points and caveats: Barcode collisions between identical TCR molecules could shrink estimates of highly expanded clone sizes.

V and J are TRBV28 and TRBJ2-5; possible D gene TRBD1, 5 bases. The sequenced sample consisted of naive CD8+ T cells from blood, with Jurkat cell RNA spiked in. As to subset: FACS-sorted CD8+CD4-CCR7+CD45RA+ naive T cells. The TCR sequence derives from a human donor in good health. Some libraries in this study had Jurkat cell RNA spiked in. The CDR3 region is CASSLLGVPQQETQYF. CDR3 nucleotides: TGTGCCAGCAGTTTATTAGGGGTGCCCCAGCAAGAGACCCAGTACTTC.